The next 16 T cell receptor beta chains were all read from a single sample in a study of human T cells and chemical hapten exposure. Via MiXCR, TCRdb re-called the RACE reads, giving one row per CDR3 protein. The data contain about 290,000 distinct CDR3 sequences, approximately 7.5% of them singletons. Time point denoted: pre-sensitization, week 0. Documented treatment: therapeutic diphenylcyclopropenone sensitization with weekly scalp DPC. The source was whole blood, collected in connection with sensitization to the hapten diphenylcyclopropenone (DPC). The receptor set was obtained from a man younger than 30 with alopecia areata. Some clones in this sample may be carry-over from other donors' samples.

This clonotype was counted many times. The chain uses TRBV5-1 and TRBJ1-4; D perhaps matches TRBD1 (5 bases). Looked up from germline, CDR1 is SGHRS and CDR2 is YFSETQ. There are 13 residues in the CDR3. V dropped 5 bases and J dropped 5 bases, with 10 bases sitting between them. The CDR3 sequence is CASSRGDNEKLFF. The CDR3 region has the DNA TGCGCCAGCAGTAGGGGAGACAATGAAAAACTGTTTTTT.

This chain connects TRBV29-1 to TRBJ2-7, with 8 bases identical to TRBD1. Germline values: CDR1 SQVTM, CDR2 ANQGSEA. V lost 7 bases and J lost 0; bases outside the gene matches: 8. The CDR3 extends over 14 amino acids. The DNA for the CDR3 is TGCAGCGCACAGGGACAGGCCACCTCCTACGAGCAGTACTTC. Translation gives CSAQGQATSYEQYF.

This chain connects TRBV12-5 to TRBJ2-1, with 12 bases identical to TRBD2. The trim removed 7 bases at V and 7 bases at J, leaving 5 bases unmatched. The germline gives CDR1 LGHNT, CDR2 FRNRAP. The CDR3 is 14 amino acids. CDR3 nucleotides: TGTGCTAGTGCTCCTAGCGGGGGGGGTAATGAGCAGTTCTTC. Residues: CASAPSGGGNEQFF.

This clonotype appeared a few times. The chain couples TRBV18 to TRBJ1-6, with unresolved D. This CDR3 has 15 residues. V lost 3 bases and J 6 bases, leaving 12 bases between the germline ends. Germline CDR1 and CDR2: KGHSH and LQKENI. The CDR3 DNA reads TGTGCCAGCTCACCGGGTCAGGCTTTTAATTCACCCCTCCACTTT. This gives the protein CASSPGQAFNSPLHF.

The chain is built from TRBV7-9 and TRBJ1-4; D is ambiguous. V lost 1 base and J lost 6, with 6 bases in between. The CDR3 length is 13 residues. CDR1 and CDR2 (germline): SEHNR, FQNEAQ (reference sequence). CDR3 sequence: CASSLGTDEKLFF. The CDR3 region has the DNA TGTGCCAGCAGCTTAGGAACAGATGAAAAACTGTTTTTT.

The J gene is TRBJ2-5, the V gene TRBV5-1; the D gene is possibly TRBD1 (6 bases). The V gene lost 2 bases and the J gene lost 0 bases, with 8 bases spanning the gap. This CDR3 has 14 residues. The germline V gene encodes CDR1 SGHRS and CDR2 YFSETQ. The CDR3 is CASSFGTHQETQYF. DNA of the CDR3: TGCGCCAGCAGCTTTGGGACACACCAAGAGACCCAGTACTTC. Together with reference TRBV5-1 and TRBJ2-5, the CDR3 gives the full variable domain: KAGVTQTPRYLIKTRGQQVTLSCSPISGHRSVSWYQQTPGQGLQFLFEYFSETQRNKGNFPGRFSGRQFSNSRSEMNVSTLELGDSALYLCASSFGTHQETQYFGPGTRLLVL.

This clonotype has ten or more counts. The chain joins TRBV5-6 to TRBJ1-1, with D maybe TRBD1 (5 bases). Trimming shortened V by 2 bases and J by 4 bases, and 6 bases separated the two germline ends. The germline V gene encodes CDR1 SGHDT and CDR2 YYEEEE. The CDR3 has 12 amino acids. CDR3 protein: CASSFGGTEAFF. The CDR3 coding sequence is TGTGCCAGCAGCTTCGGGGGCACTGAAGCTTTCTTT.

The chain has TRBV10-3 and TRBJ2-7; D perhaps matches TRBD2 (7 bases). With 3 bases removed from V and 0 bases from J, the gap between germline ends came to 12 bases. The CDR3 has 15 amino acids. Germline V gene data show CDR1 as ENHRY and CDR2 as SYGVKD. CDR3 in amino acids: CAISERGASSYEQYF. CDR3 DNA: TGTGCCATCAGTGAACGGGGGGCCTCCTCCTACGAGCAGTACTTC.

The gene calls are TRBV27 and TRBJ1-4; 7 bases are a match to TRBD1. The CDR3 runs 15 residues. V trimming: 8 bases; J trimming: 14 bases; junction bases outside the gene matches: 20. CDR1 is MNHEY and CDR2 is SMNVEV in the germline V gene (reference sequence). The CDR3 region has the DNA TGTGCCAGCGGACCCTCCGGGACAGCTCCTATCCTGCTGTTTTTT. It codes for CASGPSGTAPILLFF.

This clonotype was observed at least ten times. The chain employs TRBV28 and TRBJ2-7; 9 bases align to TRBD1. Germline V gives CDR1 MDHEN, CDR2 SYDVKM. V lost 3 bases to trimming and J lost 1 base; unmatched junction nucleotides: 1. The CDR3 length is 14 residues. CDR3 coding DNA: TGTGCCAGCAGTTTGGGGACAGGGTCCTACGAGCAGTACTTC. This translates into CASSLGTGSYEQYF.

This clonotype was counted only a few times. The genes are TRBV20-1 and TRBJ1-3; D is undetermined. Trimming stripped 2 bases from V and 0 bases from J, with 8 bases between. The germline V gene encodes CDR1 DFQATT and CDR2 SNEGSKA (reference sequence). There are 14 residues in the CDR3. DNA of the CDR3: TGCAGTGCTAGAAAGGAGAGCTCTGGAAACACCATATATTTT. Translation gives CSARKESSGNTIYF.

This clonotype was detected a few times. The chain couples TRBV6-1 to TRBJ1-1, with TRBD1 identical over 7 bases. Trimming took 2 bases from V and 6 from J; bases not matched to a gene: 0. Looked up from germline, CDR1 is MNHNS and CDR2 is SASEGT. There are 12 residues in the CDR3. DNA of the CDR3: TGTGCCAGCAGTGAAAGGGGGCCTGAAGCTTTCTTT. It encodes CASSERGPEAFF.

This sequence joins TRBV9 and TRBJ1-4; 9 bases match TRBD1. This CDR3 is 16 amino acids long. The V segment lost 0 bases and the J segment 8 bases; nucleotides outside the gene matches: 8. Per germline, CDR1 SGDLS and CDR2 YYNGEE. The CDR3 loop reads CASSVEAGQGEEKLFF. The CDR3 bases are TGTGCCAGCAGCGTAGAGGCGGGACAGGGTGAAGAAAAACTGTTTTTT.

This clonotype was detected many times. The chain recombines TRBV3-1 with TRBJ1-4, with D perhaps matching TRBD1 (5 bases). CDR3 length equals 17 residues. Deletions cut 3 bases from V and 3 bases from J, with 17 bases between. Germline CDR1 is LGHDT and CDR2 is YNNKEL (reference sequence). This chain's CDR3 is CASSHSRSGTSNEKLFF. The CDR3 nucleotides read TGTGCCAGCAGCCACTCTCGTTCCGGGACGTCTAATGAAAAACTGTTTTTT.

This clonotype was picked up many times. The J gene is TRBJ2-3, the V gene TRBV4-3, with 8 nucleotides matching TRBD1. V dropped 1 base and J dropped 0; count of bases not matched to a gene: 3. The CDR3 runs 16 residues. Germline values: CDR1 LGHNA, CDR2 YSLEER. CDR3 nucleotide sequence: TGCGCCAGCAGCCAAGGGGACAGGTCTAGCACAGATACGCAGTATTTT. It translates to CASSQGDRSSTDTQYF.

Many counts were recorded for this clonotype. The chain links TRBV9 to TRBJ1-1; D is ambiguous. CDR3 length: 11 residues. V lost 0 bases and J 6 bases, leaving 3 bases between the germline ends. Germline V gene lookup returns CDR1 SGDLS and CDR2 YYNGEE. CDR3 in DNA: TGTGCCAGCAGCGTAGGTTCTGAAGCTTTCTTT. This codes for CASSVGSEAFF.